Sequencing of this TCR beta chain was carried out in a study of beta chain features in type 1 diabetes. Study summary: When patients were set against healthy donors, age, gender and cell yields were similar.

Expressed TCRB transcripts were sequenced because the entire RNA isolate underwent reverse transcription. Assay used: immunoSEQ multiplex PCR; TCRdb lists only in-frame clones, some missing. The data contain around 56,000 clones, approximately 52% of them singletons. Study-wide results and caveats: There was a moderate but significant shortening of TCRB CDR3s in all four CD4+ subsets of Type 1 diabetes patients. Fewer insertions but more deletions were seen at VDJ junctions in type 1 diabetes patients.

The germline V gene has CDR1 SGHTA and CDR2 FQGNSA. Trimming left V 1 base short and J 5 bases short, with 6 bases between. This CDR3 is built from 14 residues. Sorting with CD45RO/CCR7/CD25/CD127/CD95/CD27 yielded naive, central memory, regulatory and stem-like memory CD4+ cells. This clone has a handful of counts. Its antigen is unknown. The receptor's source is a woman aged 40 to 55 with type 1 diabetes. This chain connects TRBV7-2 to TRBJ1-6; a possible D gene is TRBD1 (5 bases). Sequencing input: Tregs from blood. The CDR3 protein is CASSLDRNNSPLHF. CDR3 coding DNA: TGTGCCAGCAGCTTAGACAGGAATAATTCACCCCTCCACTTT.